This TCR beta chain is from a study of tumor-infiltrating lymphocytes in oesophageal squamous cell carcinoma. MiXCR, run by TCRdb on the PCR reads, gives a single entry per CDR3 protein. The sample includes nearly 20,000 distinct CDR3 sequences, approximately 40% of them seen just once. Germline V gene lookup returns CDR1 ENHRY and CDR2 SYGVKD. Trimming took off 2 bases at V and 1 base at J, with 2 bases between the two ends. CDR3 length: 12 residues. The TCR originated in a male donor with esophageal squamous cell carcinoma. The sequencing sample was made of blood. The V and J genes are TRBV10-3 and TRBJ1-1; no clear D gene. The CDR3 sequence: CAISEANTEAFF. In nucleotides, the CDR3 is TGTGCCATCAGTGAGGCGAACACTGAAGCTTTCTTT.